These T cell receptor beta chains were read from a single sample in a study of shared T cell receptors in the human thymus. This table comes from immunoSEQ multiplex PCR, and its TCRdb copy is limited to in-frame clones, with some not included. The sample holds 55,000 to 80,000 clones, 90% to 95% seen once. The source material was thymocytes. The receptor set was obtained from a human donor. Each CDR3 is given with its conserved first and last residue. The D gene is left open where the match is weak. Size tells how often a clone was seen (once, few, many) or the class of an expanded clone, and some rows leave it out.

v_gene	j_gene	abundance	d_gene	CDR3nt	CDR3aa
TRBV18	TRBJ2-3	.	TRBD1	TGTGCCAGCTCAAGGGACAGGGTCCTTTCACGCGATACGCAGTATTTT	CASSRDRVLSRDTQYF
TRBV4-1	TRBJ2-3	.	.	TGCGCCAGCAGCCAAGAACACCTATGCACTAGCACAGATACGCAGTATTTT	CASSQEHLCTSTDTQYF
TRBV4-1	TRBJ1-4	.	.	TGCGCCAGCAGCCCAGAAGGGACTGACAGGCACGGAGGGGCAACTAATGAAAAACTGTTTTTT	CASSPEGTDRHGGATNEKLFF
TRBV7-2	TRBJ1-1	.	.	TGTGCCAGCATACAGGGAAACACTGAAGCTTTCTTT	CASIQGNTEAFF
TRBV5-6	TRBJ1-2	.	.	TGTGCCAGCAGCAACGGCCCGAACAGCTCCTATGGCTACACCTTC	CASSNGPNSSYGYTF
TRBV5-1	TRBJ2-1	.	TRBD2	TGCGCCAGCAGCTGCCCTAGAGCGGGGAGGTTGAATGAGCAGTTCTTC	CASSCPRAGRLNEQFF
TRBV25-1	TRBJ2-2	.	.	TGTGCCAGCAGTGAATTTAGGACGGAGAACACCGGGGAGCTGTTTTTT	CASSEFRTENTGELFF
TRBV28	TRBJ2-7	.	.	TGTGCCAGCAGGGTAAGGGGGGTGCAGTACTTC	CASRVRGVQYF
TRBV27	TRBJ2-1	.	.	TGTGCCAGCTCTCCACTAGGGACGATCTCCTACAATGAGCAGTTCTTC	CASSPLGTISYNEQFF
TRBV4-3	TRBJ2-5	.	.	TGCGCCAGCAGCCAAGCCGGGCGCGTGGAGACCCAGTACTTC	CASSQAGRVETQYF
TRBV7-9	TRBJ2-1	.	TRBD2	TGTGCCAGCAGCCCCGGGACTAGCGGGGGGAGCTCCTACAATGAGCAGTTCTTC	CASSPGTSGGSSYNEQFF
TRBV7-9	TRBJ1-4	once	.	TGTGCCAGCAGGAATACAACTAATGAAAAACTGTTTTTT	CASRNTTNEKLFF
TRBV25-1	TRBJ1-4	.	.	TGTGCCAGCAGTGAGCGGAAAATCTGGCGTGAAAAACTGTTTTTT	CASSERKIWREKLFF
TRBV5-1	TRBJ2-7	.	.	TGCGCCAGCAGCTTGTCCGGCAGGCCAAGCTCCTACGAGCAGTACTTC	CASSLSGRPSSYEQYF
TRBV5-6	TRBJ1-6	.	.	TGTGCCAGCAGCGTAGGACAGTCTAATTCACCCCTCCACTTT	CASSVGQSNSPLHF
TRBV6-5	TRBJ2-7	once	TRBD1	TGTGCCAGCAGTTTCTTACGGACAGGGGCCTACGAGCAGTACTTC	CASSFLRTGAYEQYF
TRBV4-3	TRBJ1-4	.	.	TGCGCCAGCAGCCAAACAGAGCCCGGTCGCGAAAAACTGTTTTTT	CASSQTEPGREKLFF
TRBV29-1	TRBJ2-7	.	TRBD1	TGCAGCGTTGAAGGACAGGGGAACGGTTCCTACGAGCAGTACTTC	CSVEGQGNGSYEQYF
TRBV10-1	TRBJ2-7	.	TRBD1	TGCGCCAGCAGTGAGCACCCTGGAGGGACAGGGCCGGCGGAACCCTACGAGCAGTACTTC	CASSEHPGGTGPAEPYEQYF
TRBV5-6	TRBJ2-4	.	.	TGTGCCAGCAGCGTATCCTCCGACTGGGAAAACATTCAGTACTTC	CASSVSSDWENIQYF
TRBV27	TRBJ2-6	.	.	TGTGCCAGCAGTTCCTATCAGGGGTTTGGGGCCAACGTCCTGACTTTC	CASSSYQGFGANVLTF
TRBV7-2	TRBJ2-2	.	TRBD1	TGTGCCAGCAGCTCCCGGGACAGGGGGCCGAACACCGGGGAGCTGTTTTTT	CASSSRDRGPNTGELFF
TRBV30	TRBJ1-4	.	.	TGTGCCTGGAGTTTCAGGGGAGGGGATGAAAAACTGTTTTTT	CAWSFRGGDEKLFF
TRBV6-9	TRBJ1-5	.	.	TGTGCCAGCAGGGAGACAGGTTCTTACCAGCCCCAGCATTTT	CASRETGSYQPQHF
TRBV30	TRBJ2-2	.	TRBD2	TGTGCCTGGAGTGCCCGGGGGGGGAAATTCGCCGGGGAGCTGTTTTTT	CAWSARGGKFAGELFF
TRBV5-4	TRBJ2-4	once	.	TGTGCCAGCAGCTCTGGTGTGGAAAAACCAGCCAAAAACATTCAGTACTTC	CASSSGVEKPAKNIQYF
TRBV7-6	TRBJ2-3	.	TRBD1	TGTGCCAGCAGCCCGGACCGGGACAGTTACACAGATACGCAGTATTTT	CASSPDRDSYTDTQYF
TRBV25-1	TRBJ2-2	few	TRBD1	TGTGCCAGCAGTGGGGACAGCACCGGGGAGCTGTTTTTT	CASSGDSTGELFF
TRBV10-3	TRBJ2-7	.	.	TGTGCCATCAGTGAGGCGGGGCACTACGAGCAGTACTTC	CAISEAGHYEQYF
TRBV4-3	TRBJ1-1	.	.	TGCGCCAGCAGCCTCAGGAGGGTGACTGAAGCTTTCTTT	CASSLRRVTEAFF
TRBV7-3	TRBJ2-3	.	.	TGTGCCAGCAGCTTTCGTCCCACAGATACGCAGTATTTT	CASSFRPTDTQYF
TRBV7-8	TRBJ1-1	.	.	TGTGCCAGCAGCCCCTCTATTGGGGGTGAAGCTTTCTTT	CASSPSIGGEAFF
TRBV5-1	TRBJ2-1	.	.	TGCGCCAGCAGCATGTTGGACTCCGTAGCGTACAATGAGCAGTTCTTC	CASSMLDSVAYNEQFF
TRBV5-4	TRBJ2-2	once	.	TGTGCCAGCAGCTTTACCGGGTCTAACACCGGGGAGCTGTTTTTT	CASSFTGSNTGELFF
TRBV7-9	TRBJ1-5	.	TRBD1	TGTGCCAGCACGAAACAGGGGATCCCCAATCAGCCCCAGCATTTT	CASTKQGIPNQPQHF
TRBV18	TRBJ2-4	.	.	TGTGCCAGCTCACCACCCCCGAAAAACATTCAGTACTTC	CASSPPPKNIQYF
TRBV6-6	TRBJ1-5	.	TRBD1	TGTGCCAGCAGTTATCGGACAGGGGGGCAGCCCCAGCATTTT	CASSYRTGGQPQHF
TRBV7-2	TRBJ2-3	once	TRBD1	TGTGCCAGCAGCTTGGGGACAGGGAGCACAGATACGCAGTATTTT	CASSLGTGSTDTQYF
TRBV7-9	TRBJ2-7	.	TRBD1	TGTGCCAGCAGCCTTACAGGGGACGAGCAGTACTTC	CASSLTGDEQYF
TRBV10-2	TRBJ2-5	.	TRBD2	TGCGCCAGCAGTGAAGCGGGGGGGCGGGAGACCCAGTACTTC	CASSEAGGRETQYF
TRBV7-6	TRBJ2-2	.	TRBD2	TGTGCCAGCAGCATGACTAGCGGGGGGCCCGGGGAGCTGTTTTTT	CASSMTSGGPGELFF
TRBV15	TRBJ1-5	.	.	TGTGCCTCCGCCGGGAGGGGCAGCGGATCCCAGCCCCAGCATTTT	CASAGRGSGSQPQHF
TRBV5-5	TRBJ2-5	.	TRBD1	TGTGCCAGCAGCTTATTCCGGGACAGGGCTTATGTGGAGACCCAGTACTTC	CASSLFRDRAYVETQYF
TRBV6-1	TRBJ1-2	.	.	TGTGCCAGCAGTGAAGCAAAGGTTGCCAACTATGGCTACACCTTC	CASSEAKVANYGYTF
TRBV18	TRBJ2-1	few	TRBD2	TGTGCCAGCTCACATCTCGAGCGGGGGAGGTACAATGAGCAGTTCTTC	CASSHLERGRYNEQFF
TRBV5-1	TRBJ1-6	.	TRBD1	TGCGCCAGCAGCCCCGGACAGGTTATTGGGTTGGCCTATAATTCACCCCTCCACTTT	CASSPGQVIGLAYNSPLHF
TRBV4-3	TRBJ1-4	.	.	TGCGCCAGCAGCCAAGAGTGGAGGGCAACTAATGAAAAACTGTTTTTT	CASSQEWRATNEKLFF
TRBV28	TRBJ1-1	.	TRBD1	TGTGCCAGCAGTCCCGGACAGGGGCCGATCATGAACACTGAAGCTTTCTTT	CASSPGQGPIMNTEAFF
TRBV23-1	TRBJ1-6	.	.	TGCGCCAGCAGTCACCGCGACAATTCACCCCTCCACTTT	CASSHRDNSPLHF
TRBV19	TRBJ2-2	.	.	TGTGCCACTAAGACACTCGGGCGCAGGGGAAGAGGGTTGTCGAGCACCGGGGAGCTGTTTTTT	CATKTLGRRGRGLSSTGELFF
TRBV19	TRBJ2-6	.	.	TGTGCCAGTCAGGGGGGGGCATTCCGTTACTCTGGGGCCAACGTCCTGACTTTC	CASQGGAFRYSGANVLTF
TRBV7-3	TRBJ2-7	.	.	TGTGCCAGCAGCTTTGGGGGACACTCCTACGAGCAGTACTTC	CASSFGGHSYEQYF
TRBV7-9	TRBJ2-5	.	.	TGTGCCAGCAGCTTATTTGGTGAGGGGGGGCACCAAGAGACCCAGTACTTC	CASSLFGEGGHQETQYF
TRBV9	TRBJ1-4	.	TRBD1	TGTGCCAGCAGCGCCACAGGGGGTTGGGAAAAACTGTTTTTT	CASSATGGWEKLFF
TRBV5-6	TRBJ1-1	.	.	TGTGCCAGCAGCTTGAATCAGTACACTGAAGCTTTCTTT	CASSLNQYTEAFF
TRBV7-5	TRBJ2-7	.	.	TGTGTCAGAAGCGCAGACAAGACCTACGAGCAGTACTTC	CVRSADKTYEQYF
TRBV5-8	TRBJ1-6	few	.	TGTGCCAGCAGCTCTTCCAGGACAGATAGCTCCTATAATTCACCCCTCCACTTT	CASSSSRTDSSYNSPLHF
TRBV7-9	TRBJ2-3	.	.	TGTGCCAGCAGCTTAGTTCTCGGGGGCACAGATACGCAGTATTTT	CASSLVLGGTDTQYF
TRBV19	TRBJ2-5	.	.	TGTGCCAGTAGTCCCTCATCCCCGGCCATACGAGAGACCCAGTACTTC	CASSPSSPAIRETQYF
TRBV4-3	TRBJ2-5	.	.	TGCGCCAGCAGCCAAATCTCGGGGGCGGGGGAGACCCAGTACTTC	CASSQISGAGETQYF